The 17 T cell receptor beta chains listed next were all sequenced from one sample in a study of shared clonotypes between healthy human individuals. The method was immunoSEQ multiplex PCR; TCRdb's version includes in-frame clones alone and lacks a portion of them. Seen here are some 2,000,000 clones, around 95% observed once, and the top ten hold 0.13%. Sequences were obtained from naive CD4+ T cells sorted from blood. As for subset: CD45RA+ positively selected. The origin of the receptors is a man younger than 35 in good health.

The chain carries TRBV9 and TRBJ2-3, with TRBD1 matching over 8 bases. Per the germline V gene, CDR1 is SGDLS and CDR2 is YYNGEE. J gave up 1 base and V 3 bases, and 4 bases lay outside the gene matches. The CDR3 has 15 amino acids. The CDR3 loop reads CASSGQGAGTDTQYF. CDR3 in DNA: TGTGCCAGCAGCGGTCAGGGGGCGGGCACAGATACGCAGTATTTT.

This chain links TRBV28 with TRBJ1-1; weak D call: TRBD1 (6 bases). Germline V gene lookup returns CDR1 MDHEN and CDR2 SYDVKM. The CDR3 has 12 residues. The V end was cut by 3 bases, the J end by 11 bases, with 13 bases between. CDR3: CASSFQGLGAFF. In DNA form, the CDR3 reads TGTGCCAGCAGTTTCCAGGGGTTGGGGGCTTTCTTT.

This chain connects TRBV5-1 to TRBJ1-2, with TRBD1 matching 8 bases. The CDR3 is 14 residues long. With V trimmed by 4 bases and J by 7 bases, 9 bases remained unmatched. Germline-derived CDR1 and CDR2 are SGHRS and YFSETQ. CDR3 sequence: CASSRTQGAGGYTF. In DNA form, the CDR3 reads TGCGCCAGCAGCCGAACGCAGGGGGCGGGTGGCTACACCTTC.

DNA of the CDR3: TGCGCCAGCAGTGAGTCGTTCAGGAGCACTGAAGCTTTCTTT. It codes for CASSESFRSTEAFF. V and J are TRBV10-1 and TRBJ1-1; D remains ambiguous. The CDR3 is 14 amino acids. Germline loops: CDR1 WNHNN, CDR2 SYGVQD (reference sequence). V lost 0 bases and J 4 bases, leaving 9 bases between the germline ends.

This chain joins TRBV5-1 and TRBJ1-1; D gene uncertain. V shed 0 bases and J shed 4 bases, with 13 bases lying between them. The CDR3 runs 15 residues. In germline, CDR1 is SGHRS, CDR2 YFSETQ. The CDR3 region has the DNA TGCGCCAGCAGCTTGGCCAAAGGGCCAGGCACTGAAGCTTTCTTT. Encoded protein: CASSLAKGPGTEAFF.

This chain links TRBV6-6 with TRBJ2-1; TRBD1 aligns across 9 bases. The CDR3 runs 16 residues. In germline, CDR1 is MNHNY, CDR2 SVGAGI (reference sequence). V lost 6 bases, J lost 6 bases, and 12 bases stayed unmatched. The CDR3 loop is CASSAQGAPRPNEQFF. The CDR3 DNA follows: TGTGCCAGCAGCGCACAGGGGGCTCCCCGCCCCAATGAGCAGTTCTTC.

The CDR3 region is CASSQDWTTSGSFNEQFF. In DNA form, the CDR3 reads TGCGCCAGCAGCCAAGATTGGACAACTAGCGGGAGTTTCAATGAGCAGTTCTTC. This chain joins TRBV4-3 and TRBJ2-1; TRBD2 matches at 11 bases. The CDR3 loop spans 18 amino acids. V gave up 0 bases and J gave up 6 bases; unmatched junction bases: 10. The germline V gene encodes CDR1 LGHNA and CDR2 YSLEER.

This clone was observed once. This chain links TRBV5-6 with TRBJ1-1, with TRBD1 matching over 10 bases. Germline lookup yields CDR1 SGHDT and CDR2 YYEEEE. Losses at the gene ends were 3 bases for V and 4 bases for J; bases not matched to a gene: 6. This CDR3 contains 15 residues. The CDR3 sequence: CASSSGQGKGTEAFF. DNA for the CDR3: TGTGCCAGCAGCTCGGGACAGGGGAAGGGCACTGAAGCTTTCTTT.

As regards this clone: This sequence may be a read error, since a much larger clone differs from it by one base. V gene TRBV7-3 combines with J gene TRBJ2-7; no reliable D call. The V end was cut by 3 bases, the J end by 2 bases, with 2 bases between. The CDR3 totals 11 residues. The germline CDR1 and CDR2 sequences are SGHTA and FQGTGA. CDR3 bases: TGTGCCAGCAGCTTTGCCTACGAGCAGTACTTC. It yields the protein CASSFAYEQYF.

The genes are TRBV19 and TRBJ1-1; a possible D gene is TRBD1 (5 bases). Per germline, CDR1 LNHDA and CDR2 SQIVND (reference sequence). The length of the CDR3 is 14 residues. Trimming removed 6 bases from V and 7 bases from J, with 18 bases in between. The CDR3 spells CASRRSGAEGEAFF. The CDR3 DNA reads TGTGCCAGTAGGAGGTCCGGGGCGGAGGGTGAAGCTTTCTTT.

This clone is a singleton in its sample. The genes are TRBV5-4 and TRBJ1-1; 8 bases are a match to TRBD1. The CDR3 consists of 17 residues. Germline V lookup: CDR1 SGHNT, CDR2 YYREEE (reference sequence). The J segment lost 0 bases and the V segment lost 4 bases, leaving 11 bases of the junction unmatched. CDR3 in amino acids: CASSTGGSSGMNTEAFF. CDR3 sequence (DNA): TGTGCCAGCAGCACAGGGGGGTCTTCAGGGATGAACACTGAAGCTTTCTTT.

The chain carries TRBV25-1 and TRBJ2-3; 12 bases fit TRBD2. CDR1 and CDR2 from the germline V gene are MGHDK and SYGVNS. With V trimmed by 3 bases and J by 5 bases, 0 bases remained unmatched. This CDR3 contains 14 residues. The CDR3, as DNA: TGTGCCAGCAGTGAGGGACTAGCGGGAGATACGCAGTATTTT. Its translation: CASSEGLAGDTQYF.

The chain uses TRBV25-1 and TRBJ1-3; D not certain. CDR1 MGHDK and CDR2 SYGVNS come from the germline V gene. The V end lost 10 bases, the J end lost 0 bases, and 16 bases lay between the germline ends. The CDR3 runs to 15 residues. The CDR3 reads CATRASADSGNTIYF. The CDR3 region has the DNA TGTGCCACAAGGGCCTCGGCCGACTCTGGAAACACCATATATTTT.

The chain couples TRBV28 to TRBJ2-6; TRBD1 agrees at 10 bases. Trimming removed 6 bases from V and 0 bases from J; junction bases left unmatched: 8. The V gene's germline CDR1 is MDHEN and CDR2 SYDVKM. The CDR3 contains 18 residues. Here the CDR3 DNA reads TGTGCCAGCAGCGGACAGGGGGGTCGTCCCTCTGGGGCCAACGTCCTGACTTTC. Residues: CASSGQGGRPSGANVLTF.

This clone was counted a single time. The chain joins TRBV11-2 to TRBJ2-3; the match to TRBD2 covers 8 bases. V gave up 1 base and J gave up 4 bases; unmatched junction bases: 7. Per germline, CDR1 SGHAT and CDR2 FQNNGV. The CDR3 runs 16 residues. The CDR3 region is CASSLVWTSSADTQYF. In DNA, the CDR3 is TGTGCCAGCAGCTTAGTTTGGACTAGCTCCGCAGATACGCAGTATTTT.

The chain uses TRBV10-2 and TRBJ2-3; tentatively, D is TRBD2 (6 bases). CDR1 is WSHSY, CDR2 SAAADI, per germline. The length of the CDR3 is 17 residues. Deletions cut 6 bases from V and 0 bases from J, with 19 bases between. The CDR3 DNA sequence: TGCGCCAGCAGGACCCGCGGGGCCTCTCGAAGCACAGATACGCAGTATTTT. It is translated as CASRTRGASRSTDTQYF.

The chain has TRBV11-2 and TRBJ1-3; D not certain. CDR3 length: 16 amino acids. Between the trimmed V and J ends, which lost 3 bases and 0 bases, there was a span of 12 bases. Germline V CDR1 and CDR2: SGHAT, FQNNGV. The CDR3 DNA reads TGTGCCAGCAGCTTGGACGCAGAGAGCTCTGGAAACACCATATATTTT. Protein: CASSLDAESSGNTIYF.